This T cell receptor beta chain was identified in a study of cytotoxic CD8 clonotypes in ibrutinib-treated CLL. Study-wide context: There were around twelve relapsed/refractory patients and about 15 treatment-naive patients, and fewer than 18 were IGHV unmutated. Response samples were drawn at a median of around 12 months of treatment, range 6 to 36.

As to this clone: Its antigen remains unknown.

Unmatched junction bases numbered 9, after V lost 4 bases and J lost 0 bases. The CDR3 spans 19 residues. The V gene's germline CDR1 is SGDLS and CDR2 YYNGEE. Study-level results: Sustained-remission and progressing patients had unequal sampling times. On treatment, the uncommon public clonotypes contracted or remained stable.

The data were produced by immunoSEQ multiplex PCR, yet TCRdb's version contains in-frame clones alone and is incomplete. The sample contains about 76,000 clones, less than 90% of which appear only once. Sequencing used PBMCs, obtained after 24 months of ibrutinib treatment. The source is a human donor with chronic lymphocytic leukemia. The chain uses TRBV9 and TRBJ2-3; 15 positions match TRBD2. The CDR3 DNA reads as TGTGCCAGCAGCACCCAGGGACTAGCGGGAGGCCCAAGCACAGATACGCAGTATTTT. Its protein product is CASSTQGLAGGPSTDTQYF.